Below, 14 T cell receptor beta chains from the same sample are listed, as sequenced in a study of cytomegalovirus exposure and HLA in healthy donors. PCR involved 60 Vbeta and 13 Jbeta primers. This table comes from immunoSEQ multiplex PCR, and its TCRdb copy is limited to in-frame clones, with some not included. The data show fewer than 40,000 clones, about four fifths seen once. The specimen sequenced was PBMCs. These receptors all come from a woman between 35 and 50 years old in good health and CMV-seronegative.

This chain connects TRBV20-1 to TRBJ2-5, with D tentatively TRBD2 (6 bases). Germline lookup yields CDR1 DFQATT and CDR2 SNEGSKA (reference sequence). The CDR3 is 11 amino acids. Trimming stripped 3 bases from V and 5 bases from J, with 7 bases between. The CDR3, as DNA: TGCAGTGCTAGTGGGAGGGAGACCCAGTACTTC. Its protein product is CSASGRETQYF.

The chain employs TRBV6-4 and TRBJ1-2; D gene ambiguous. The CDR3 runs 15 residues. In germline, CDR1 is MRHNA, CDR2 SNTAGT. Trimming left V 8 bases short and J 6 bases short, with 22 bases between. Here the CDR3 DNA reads TGTGCCAGCTCCCGTGTCGCCGAGGGTGAGGATGGCTACACCTTC. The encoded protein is CASSRVAEGEDGYTF.

CDR3 in amino acids: CASSTDRVPGETQYF. The CDR3 DNA is TGTGCCAGTAGTACGGACAGGGTTCCGGGGGAGACCCAGTACTTC. The chain couples TRBV19 to TRBJ2-5; 8 bases map to TRBD1. The V gene end was trimmed by 4 bases and the J gene end by 5 bases; junction bases not matched to a gene: 9. The length of the CDR3 is 15 residues. Germline V gene sequence: CDR1 LNHDA, CDR2 SQIVND (reference sequence). Filled out from reference TRBV19 and TRBJ2-5, the complete variable domain reads DGGITQSPKYLFRKEGQNVTLSCEQNLNHDAMYWYRQDPGQGLRLIYYSQIVNDFQKGDIAEGYSVSREKKESFPLTVTSAQKNPTAFYLCASSTDRVPGETQYFGPGTRLLVL.

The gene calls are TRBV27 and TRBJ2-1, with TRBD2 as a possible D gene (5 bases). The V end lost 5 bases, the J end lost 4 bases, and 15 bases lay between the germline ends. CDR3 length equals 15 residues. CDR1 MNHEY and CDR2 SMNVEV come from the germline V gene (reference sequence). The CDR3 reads CASSLAGYPYNEQFF. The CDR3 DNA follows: TGTGCCAGCAGTCTAGCCGGGTACCCTTACAATGAGCAGTTCTTC.

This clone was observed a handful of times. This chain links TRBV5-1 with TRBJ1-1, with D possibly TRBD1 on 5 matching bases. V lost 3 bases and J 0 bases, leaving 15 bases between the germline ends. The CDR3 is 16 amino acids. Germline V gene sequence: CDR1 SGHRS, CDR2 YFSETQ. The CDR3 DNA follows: TGCGCCAGCAGCTGGGGGGGGGATCTCATGAACACTGAAGCTTTCTTT. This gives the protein CASSWGGDLMNTEAFF.

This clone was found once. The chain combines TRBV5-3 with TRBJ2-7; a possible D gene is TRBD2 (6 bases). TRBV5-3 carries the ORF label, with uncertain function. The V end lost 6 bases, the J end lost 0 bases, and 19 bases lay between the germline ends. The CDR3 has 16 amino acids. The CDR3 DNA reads TGTGCCAGAACCTCGGTGGAGGGGTTTAGCTCCTACGAGCAGTACGTC. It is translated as CARTSVEGFSSYEQYV.

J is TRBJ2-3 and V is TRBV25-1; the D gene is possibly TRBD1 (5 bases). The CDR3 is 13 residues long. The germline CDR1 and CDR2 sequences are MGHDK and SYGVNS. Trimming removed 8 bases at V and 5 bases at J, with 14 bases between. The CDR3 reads CASGQGLGDTQYF. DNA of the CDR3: TGTGCCAGCGGGCAGGGTTTGGGAGATACGCAGTATTTT. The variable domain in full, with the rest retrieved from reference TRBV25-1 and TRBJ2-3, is EADIYQTPRYLVIGTGKKITLECSQTMGHDKMYWYQQDPGMELHLIHYSYGVNSTEKGDLSSESTVSRIRTEHFPLTLESARPSHTSQYLCASGQGLGDTQYFGPGTRLTVL.

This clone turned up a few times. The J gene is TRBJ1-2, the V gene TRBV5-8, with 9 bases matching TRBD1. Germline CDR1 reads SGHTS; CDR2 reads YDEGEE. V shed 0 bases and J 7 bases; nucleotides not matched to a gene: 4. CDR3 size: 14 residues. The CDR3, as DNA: TGTGCCAGCAGCTTGGAGGGACAGGGTAGTGGCTACACCTTC. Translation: CASSLEGQGSGYTF.

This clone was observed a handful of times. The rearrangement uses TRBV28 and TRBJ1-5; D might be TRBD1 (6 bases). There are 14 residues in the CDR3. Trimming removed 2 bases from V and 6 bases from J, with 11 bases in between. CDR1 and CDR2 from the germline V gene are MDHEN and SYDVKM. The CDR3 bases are TGTGCCAGCAGTTTAAACAGGGAGAGTCAGCCCCAGCATTTT. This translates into CASSLNRESQPQHF.

For the CDR3, the DNA is TGCGCCAGCAGCCCTTCCCCCGGGACTAAACCCTCTGGCAAGGAAAAACTGTTTTTT. Amino acid sequence: CASSPSPGTKPSGKEKLFF. The rearrangement joins TRBV4-1 to TRBJ1-4; weak D call: TRBD1 (5 bases). The CDR3 spans 19 residues. Germline V gene sequence: CDR1 MGHRA, CDR2 YSYEKL. Trimming left V 4 bases short and J 8 bases short, with 29 bases between.

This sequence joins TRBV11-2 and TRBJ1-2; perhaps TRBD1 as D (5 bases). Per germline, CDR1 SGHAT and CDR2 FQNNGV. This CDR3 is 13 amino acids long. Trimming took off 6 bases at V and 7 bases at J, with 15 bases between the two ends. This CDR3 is CASRNSRVAGYTF. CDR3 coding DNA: TGTGCCAGCAGAAACAGCAGGGTAGCTGGCTACACCTTC.

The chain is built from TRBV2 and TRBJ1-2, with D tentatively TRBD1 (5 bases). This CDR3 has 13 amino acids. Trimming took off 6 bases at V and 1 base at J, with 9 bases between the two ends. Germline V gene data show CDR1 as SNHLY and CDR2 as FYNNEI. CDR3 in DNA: TGTGCCAGCAGAGGGGAACGTAACTATGGCTACACCTTC. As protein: CASRGERNYGYTF.

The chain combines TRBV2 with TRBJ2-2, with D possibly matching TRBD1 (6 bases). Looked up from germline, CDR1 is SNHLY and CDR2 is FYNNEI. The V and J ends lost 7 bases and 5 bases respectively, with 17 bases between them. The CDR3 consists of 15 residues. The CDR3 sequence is CASTLRGPPTGELFF. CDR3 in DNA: TGTGCCAGCACTCTCAGGGGCCCGCCGACCGGGGAGCTGTTTTTT.

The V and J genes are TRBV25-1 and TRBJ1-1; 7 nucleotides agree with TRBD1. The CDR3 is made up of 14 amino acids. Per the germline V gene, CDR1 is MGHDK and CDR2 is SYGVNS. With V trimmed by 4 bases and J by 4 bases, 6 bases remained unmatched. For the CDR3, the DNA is TGTGCCAGCAGTGGCGAAGGGGGCGCCACTGAAGCTTTCTTT. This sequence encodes CASSGEGGATEAFF.